The sequence of this T cell receptor (beta chain) was determined in a study of blood T cell repertoires in COVID-19. Only in-frame clones appear in the TCRdb table, and some are missing; sequencing was by immunoSEQ multiplex PCR. The data contain roughly 80,000 clones, 90% of them singletons. V dropped 6 bases and J dropped 7 bases, with 13 bases sitting between them. The CDR3 contains 13 residues. Germline lookup yields CDR1 LNHDA and CDR2 SQIVND (reference sequence). The material sequenced was peripheral blood. The chain has TRBV19 and TRBJ1-5; possible D gene TRBD1, 5 bases. This sequence was found in a man in his sixties with acute or convalescent COVID-19. The CDR3 loop is CASSVQGGQPQHF. The CDR3 nucleotides are TGTGCCAGTAGCGTTCAGGGAGGACAGCCCCAGCATTTT.